The T cell receptor beta chain described here comes from a study of blood T cell repertoires in COVID-19. The wider study: There were acute and convalescent COVID-19 samples, and they came from the United States, Italy and Spain. Sources were T cells, B-cell-depleted T cells, or PBMCs; the material itself was cDNA or gDNA.

V shed 8 bases and J 8 bases; nucleotides not matched to a gene: 15. The V gene's germline CDR1 is MNHEY and CDR2 SVGAGI. The CDR3 sequence is 15 residues long. Seattle patients were enrolled during active infection and followed longitudinally. Original data processing: Reference gene primer amplification gave estimated nucleated cell counts. The table came from immunoSEQ multiplex PCR; TCRdb's copy has only in-frame clones and leaves some out. V and J calls and clone size are those listed in that table; D and trimming were worked out from the DNA. The data contain fewer than 600,000 clones, 89% of them singletons.

The sequence was collected from a man between 18 and 35 years old with COVID-19, enrolled during active disease. The chain has TRBV6-5 and TRBJ2-1; TRBD2 aligns across 7 bases. The sample comprised peripheral blood. This CDR3 reads CASGGVSGFRDEQFF. CDR3 DNA sequence: TGTGCCAGCGGGGGGGTGTCAGGGTTTCGTGATGAGCAGTTCTTC.